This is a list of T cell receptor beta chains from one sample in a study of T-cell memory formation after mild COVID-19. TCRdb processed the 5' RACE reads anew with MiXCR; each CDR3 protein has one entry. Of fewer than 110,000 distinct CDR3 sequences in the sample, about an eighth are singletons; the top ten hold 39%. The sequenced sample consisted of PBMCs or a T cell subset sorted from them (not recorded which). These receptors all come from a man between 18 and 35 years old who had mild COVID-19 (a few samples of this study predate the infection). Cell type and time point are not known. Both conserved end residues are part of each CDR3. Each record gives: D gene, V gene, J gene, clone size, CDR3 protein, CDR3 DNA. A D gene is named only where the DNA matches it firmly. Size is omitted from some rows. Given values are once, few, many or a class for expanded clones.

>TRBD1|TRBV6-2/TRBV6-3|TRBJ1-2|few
CASSYGDRVIDGYTF
TGTGCCAGCAGTTATGGGGACAGGGTCATTGATGGCTACACCTTC
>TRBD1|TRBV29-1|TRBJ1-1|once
CSVEDLGTGATRGTEAFF
TGCAGCGTTGAAGATCTCGGGACAGGGGCCACCCGCGGCACTGAAGCTTTCTTT
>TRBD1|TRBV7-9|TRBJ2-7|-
CASNPGQHSYEQYF
TGTGCCAGCAACCCGGGACAGCACTCCTACGAGCAGTACTTC
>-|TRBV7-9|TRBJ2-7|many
CASSPERDPYEQYF
TGTGCCAGCAGCCCCGAGAGGGACCCCTACGAGCAGTACTTC
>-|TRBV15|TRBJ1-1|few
CATSRDRGTPEAFF
TGTGCCACCAGCAGAGATCGTGGCACCCCTGAAGCTTTCTTT
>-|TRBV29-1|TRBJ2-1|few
CSVDLSDNYNEQFF
TGCAGCGTTGATCTCTCGGACAATTACAATGAGCAGTTCTTC
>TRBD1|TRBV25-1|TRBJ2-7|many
CASKPGQGYEQYF
TGTGCCAGCAAACCGGGACAGGGCTACGAGCAGTACTTC
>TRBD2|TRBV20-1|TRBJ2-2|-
CSALRFSGGAYTGELFF
TGCAGTGCCCTCCGGTTTAGCGGGGGCGCGTACACCGGGGAGCTGTTTTTT
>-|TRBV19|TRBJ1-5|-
CASSIGEGQPYQPQHF
TGTGCCAGTAGTATAGGGGAAGGACAGCCGTATCAGCCCCAGCATTTT
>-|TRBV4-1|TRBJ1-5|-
CASSQEIGSSNQPQHF
TGCGCCAGCAGCCAAGAAATAGGGAGCAGCAATCAGCCCCAGCATTTT
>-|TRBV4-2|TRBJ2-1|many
CASSQDGETGYNEQFF
TGTGCCAGCAGCCAAGATGGGGAGACGGGGTACAATGAGCAGTTCTTC
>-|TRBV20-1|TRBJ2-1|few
CSARDGEDNEQFF
TGCAGTGCTAGAGATGGTGAAGATAATGAGCAGTTCTTC
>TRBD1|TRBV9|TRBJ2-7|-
CASSGTGDTYEQYF
TGTGCCAGCAGCGGGACAGGGGACACCTACGAGCAGTACTTC
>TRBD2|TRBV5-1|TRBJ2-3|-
CASRLAGGPDTQYF
TGCGCCAGCAGACTAGCGGGGGGGCCAGATACGCAGTATTTT
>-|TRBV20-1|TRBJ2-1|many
CSARAEEGAYNEQFF
TGCAGTGCTAGAGCCGAGGAGGGGGCCTACAATGAGCAGTTCTTC
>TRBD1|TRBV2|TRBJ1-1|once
CASQGQSLMNTEAFF
TGTGCCAGCCAGGGACAGTCACTTATGAACACTGAAGCTTTCTTT
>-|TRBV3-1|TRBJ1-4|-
CASTLSIGGFGQSLFF
TGTGCCAGCACCCTAAGTATCGGCGGATTTGGGCAGAGCCTGTTTTTT
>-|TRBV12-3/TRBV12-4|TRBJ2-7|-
CASKDQGYEQYF
TGTGCCAGCAAAGACCAGGGGTACGAGCAGTACTTC
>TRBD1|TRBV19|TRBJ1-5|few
CASSILDRGGQPQHF
TGTGCCAGTAGTATACTCGACAGGGGTGGTCAGCCCCAGCATTTT
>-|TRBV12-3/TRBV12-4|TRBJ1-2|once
CASSLGSGQYYGYTF
TGTGCCAGCAGTTTAGGGTCTGGACAGTACTATGGCTACACCTTC
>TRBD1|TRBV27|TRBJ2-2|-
CATGGTGDTGELFF
TGTGCCACCGGGGGGACAGGGGACACCGGGGAGCTGTTTTTT
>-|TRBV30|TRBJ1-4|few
CAWNSATNEKLFF
TGTGCCTGGAACAGCGCAACTAATGAAAAACTGTTTTTT
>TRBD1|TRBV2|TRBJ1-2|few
CASRGTGGLLSNYGYTF
TGTGCCAGCAGGGGGACAGGGGGCCTCCTTTCTAACTATGGCTACACCTTC
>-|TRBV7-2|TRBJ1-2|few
CASSPPTSYGYTF
TGTGCCAGCAGCCCCCCGACCTCCTATGGCTACACCTTC
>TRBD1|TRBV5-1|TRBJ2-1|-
CASSLYLGTGAYNEQFF
TGCGCCAGCAGCTTGTATTTGGGGACAGGGGCTTACAATGAGCAGTTCTTC
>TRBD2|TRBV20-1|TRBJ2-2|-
CSATGLAGFTGELFF
TGCAGTGCTACGGGACTAGCGGGTTTCACCGGGGAGCTGTTTTTT
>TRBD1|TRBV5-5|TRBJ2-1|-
CASSLDRGLGYNEQFF
TGTGCCAGCAGCTTGGACAGGGGGCTCGGCTACAATGAGCAGTTCTTC
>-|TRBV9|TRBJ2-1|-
CASSASQRVYEQFF
TGTGCCAGCAGCGCCTCCCAGCGGGTCTATGAGCAGTTCTTC
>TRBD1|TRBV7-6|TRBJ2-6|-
CASSLFPGGVTGANVLTF
TGTGCCAGCAGCTTATTTCCAGGGGGCGTAACGGGGGCCAACGTCCTGACTTTC
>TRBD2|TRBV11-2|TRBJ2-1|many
CASSSGARTYNEQFF
TGTGCCAGCAGCAGCGGGGCCCGGACCTACAATGAGCAGTTCTTC
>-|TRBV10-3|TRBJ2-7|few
CAISESEQDEQYF
TGTGCCATCAGTGAGTCGGAACAGGACGAGCAGTACTTC
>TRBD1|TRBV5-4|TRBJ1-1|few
CASSTRPGGTEAFF
TGTGCCAGCAGCACCCGACCAGGGGGGACTGAAGCTTTCTTT
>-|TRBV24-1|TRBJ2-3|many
CATSAGQLLTDTQYF
TGTGCCACCAGTGCAGGACAGCTCCTCACAGATACGCAGTATTTT
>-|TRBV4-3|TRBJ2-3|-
CASSQEASGTDTQYF
TGCGCCAGCAGCCAAGAAGCAAGCGGCACAGATACGCAGTATTTT
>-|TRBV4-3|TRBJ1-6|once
CASSQEVRANSPLHF
TGCGCCAGCAGCCAAGAAGTCAGGGCTAATTCACCCCTCCACTTT
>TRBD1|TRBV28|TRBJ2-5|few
CASSRPGTGQETQYF
TGTGCCAGCAGCCGACCCGGGACAGGGCAAGAGACCCAGTACTTC
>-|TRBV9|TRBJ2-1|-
CASSVGSKSSYNEQFF
TGTGCCAGCAGCGTTGGTAGCAAGAGCTCCTACAATGAGCAGTTCTTC
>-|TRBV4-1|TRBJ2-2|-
CASSQVRDSTGELFF
TGCGCCAGCAGCCAAGTGCGGGACAGCACCGGGGAGCTGTTTTTT
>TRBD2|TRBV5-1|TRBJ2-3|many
CASSTGLEGIKTQYF
TGCGCCAGCAGCACTGGACTAGAGGGTATAAAAACGCAGTATTTT
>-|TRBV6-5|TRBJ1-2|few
CASRRTEGGYTF
TGTGCCAGCAGGCGGACTGAGGGGGGCTACACCTTC
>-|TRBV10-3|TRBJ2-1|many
CAISEGKNTMVSYNEQFF
TGTGCCATCAGTGAGGGGAAGAATACAATGGTTTCATACAATGAGCAGTTCTTC
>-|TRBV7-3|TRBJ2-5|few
CASSLIDGSGQETQYF
TGTGCCAGCAGCTTAATTGATGGGTCCGGGCAAGAGACCCAGTACTTC
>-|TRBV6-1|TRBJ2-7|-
CASSEALFEQYF
TGTGCCAGCAGTGAAGCCCTCTTCGAGCAGTACTTC
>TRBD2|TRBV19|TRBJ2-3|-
CASSTSSGGITDTQYF
TGTGCCAGTAGTACCTCTAGCGGGGGAATCACAGATACGCAGTATTTT
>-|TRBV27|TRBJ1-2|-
CASSLSAGGYYGYTF
TGTGCCAGCAGTTTATCGGCTGGTGGGTACTATGGCTACACCTTC
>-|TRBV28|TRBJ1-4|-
CAISLRQLATNEKLFF
TGTGCCATCAGTTTAAGACAGCTCGCAACTAATGAAAAACTGTTTTTT
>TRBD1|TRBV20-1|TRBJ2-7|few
CSASGDSGTNEQYF
TGCAGTGCTAGCGGGGACAGTGGGACAAACGAGCAGTACTTC
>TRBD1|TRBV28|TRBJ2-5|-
CASSPGTGGIVVQETQYF
TGTGCCAGCAGCCCCGGGACAGGGGGAATCGTAGTCCAAGAGACCCAGTACTTC
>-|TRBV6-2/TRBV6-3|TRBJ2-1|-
CASSYTGSLDEQFF
TGTGCCAGCAGTTATACCGGGAGTCTTGATGAGCAGTTCTTC
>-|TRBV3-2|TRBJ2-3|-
CASSQDPGPSTDTQYF
TGTGCCAGCAGCCAAGATCCGGGGCCGAGCACAGATACGCAGTATTTT
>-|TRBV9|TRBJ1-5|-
CASSVAGGPDQPQHF
TGTGCCAGCAGCGTAGCTGGGGGGCCCGATCAGCCCCAGCATTTT
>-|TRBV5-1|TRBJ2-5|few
CASSPMSLEKGGRGTQYF
TGCGCCAGCAGCCCGATGTCCCTTGAGAAGGGTGGAAGAGGGACCCAGTACTTC
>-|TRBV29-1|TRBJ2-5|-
CSVAGWRETQYF
TGCAGCGTTGCGGGCTGGCGAGAGACCCAGTACTTC